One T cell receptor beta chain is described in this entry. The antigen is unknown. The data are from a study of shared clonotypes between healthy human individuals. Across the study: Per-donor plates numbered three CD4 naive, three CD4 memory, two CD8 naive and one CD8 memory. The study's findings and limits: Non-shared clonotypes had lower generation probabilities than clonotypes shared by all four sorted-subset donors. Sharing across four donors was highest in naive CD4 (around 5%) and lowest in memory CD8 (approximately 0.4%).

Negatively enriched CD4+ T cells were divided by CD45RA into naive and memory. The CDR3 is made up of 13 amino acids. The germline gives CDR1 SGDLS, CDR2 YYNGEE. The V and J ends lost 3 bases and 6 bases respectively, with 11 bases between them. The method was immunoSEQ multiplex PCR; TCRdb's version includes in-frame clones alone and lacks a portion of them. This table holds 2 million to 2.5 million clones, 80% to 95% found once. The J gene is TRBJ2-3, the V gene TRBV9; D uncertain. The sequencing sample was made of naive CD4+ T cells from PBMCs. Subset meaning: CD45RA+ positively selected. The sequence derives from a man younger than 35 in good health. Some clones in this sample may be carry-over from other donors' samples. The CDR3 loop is CASSASLGDTQYF. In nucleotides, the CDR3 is TGTGCCAGCAGCGCGTCACTGGGGGATACGCAGTATTTT.